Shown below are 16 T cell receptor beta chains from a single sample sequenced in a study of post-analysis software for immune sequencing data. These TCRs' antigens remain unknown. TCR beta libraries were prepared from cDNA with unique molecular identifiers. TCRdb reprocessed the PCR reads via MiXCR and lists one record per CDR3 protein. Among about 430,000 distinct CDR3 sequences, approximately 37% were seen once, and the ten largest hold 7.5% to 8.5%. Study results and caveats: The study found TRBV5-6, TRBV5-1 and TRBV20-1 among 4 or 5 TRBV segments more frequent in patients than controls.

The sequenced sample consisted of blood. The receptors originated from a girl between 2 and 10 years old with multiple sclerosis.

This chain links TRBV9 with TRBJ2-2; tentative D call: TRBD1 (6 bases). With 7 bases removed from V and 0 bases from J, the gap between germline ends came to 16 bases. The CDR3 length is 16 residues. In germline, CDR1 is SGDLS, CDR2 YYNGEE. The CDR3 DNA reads TGTGCCAGCTCCCGGACGGGACACCCGAACACCGGGGAGCTGTTTTTT. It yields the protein CASSRTGHPNTGELFF.

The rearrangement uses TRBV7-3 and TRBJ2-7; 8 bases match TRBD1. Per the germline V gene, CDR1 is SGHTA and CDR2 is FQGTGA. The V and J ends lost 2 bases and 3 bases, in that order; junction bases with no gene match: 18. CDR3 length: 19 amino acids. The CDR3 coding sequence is TGTGCCAGCAGCTTATATGAGACAGGGGATGTGAAATCGGGCTACGAGCAGTACTTC. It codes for CASSLYETGDVKSGYEQYF. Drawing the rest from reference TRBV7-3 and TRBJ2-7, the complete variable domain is GAGVSQTPSNKVTEKGKYVELRCDPISGHTALYWYRQSLGQGPEFLIYFQGTGAADDSGLPNDRFFAVRPEGSVSTLKIQRTERGDSAVYLCASSLYETGDVKSGYEQYFGPGTRLTVT.

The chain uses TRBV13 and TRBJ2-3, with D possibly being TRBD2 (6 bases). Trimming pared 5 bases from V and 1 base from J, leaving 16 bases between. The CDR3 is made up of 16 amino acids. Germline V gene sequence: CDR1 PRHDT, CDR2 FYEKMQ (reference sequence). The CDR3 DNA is TGTGCCAGCAGCGTCGAGGGGACTTCACGCACAGATACGCAGTATTTT. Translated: CASSVEGTSRTDTQYF.

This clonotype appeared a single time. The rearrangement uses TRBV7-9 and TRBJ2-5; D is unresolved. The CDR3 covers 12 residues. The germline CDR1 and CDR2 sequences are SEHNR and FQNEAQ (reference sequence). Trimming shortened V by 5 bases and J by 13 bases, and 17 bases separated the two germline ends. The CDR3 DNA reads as TGTGCCAGCAGCCCCTTATCAGAGCCTCGGTACTTC. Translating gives CASSPLSEPRYF.

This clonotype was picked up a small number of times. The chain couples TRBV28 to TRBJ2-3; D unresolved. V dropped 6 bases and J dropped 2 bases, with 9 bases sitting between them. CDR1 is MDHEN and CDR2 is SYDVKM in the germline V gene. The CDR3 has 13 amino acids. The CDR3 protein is CASSPDPTDTQYF. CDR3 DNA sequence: TGTGCCAGCAGCCCTGACCCCACAGATACGCAGTATTTT.

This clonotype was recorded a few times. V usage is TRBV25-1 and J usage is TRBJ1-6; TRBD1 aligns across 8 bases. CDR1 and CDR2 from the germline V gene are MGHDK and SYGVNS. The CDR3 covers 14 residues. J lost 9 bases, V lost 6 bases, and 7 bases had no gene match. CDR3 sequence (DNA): TGTGCCAGCAGCCCCGACAGGGGAGGTTCACCCCTCCACTTT. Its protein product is CASSPDRGGSPLHF.

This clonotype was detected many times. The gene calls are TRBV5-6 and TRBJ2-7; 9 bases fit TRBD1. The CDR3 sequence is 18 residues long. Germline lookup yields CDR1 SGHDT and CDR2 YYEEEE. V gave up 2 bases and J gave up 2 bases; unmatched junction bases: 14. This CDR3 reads CASSFFAPPGQGTYEQYF. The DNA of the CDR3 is TGTGCCAGCAGCTTTTTCGCCCCCCCGGGACAGGGTACCTACGAGCAGTACTTC.

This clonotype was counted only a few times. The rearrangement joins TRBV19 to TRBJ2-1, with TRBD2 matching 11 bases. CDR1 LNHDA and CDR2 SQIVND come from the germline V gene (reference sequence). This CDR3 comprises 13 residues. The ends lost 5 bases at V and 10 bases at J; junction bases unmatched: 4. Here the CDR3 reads CASSRASGGEQFF. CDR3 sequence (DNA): TGTGCCAGTAGTCGGGCTAGCGGGGGGGAGCAGTTCTTC.

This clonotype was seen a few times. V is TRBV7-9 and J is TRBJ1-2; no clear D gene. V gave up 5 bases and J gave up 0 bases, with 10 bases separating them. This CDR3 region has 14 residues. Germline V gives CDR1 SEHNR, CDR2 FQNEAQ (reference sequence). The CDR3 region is CASSEHRANYGYTF. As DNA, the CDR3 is TGTGCCAGCAGCGAACACAGAGCTAACTATGGCTACACCTTC.

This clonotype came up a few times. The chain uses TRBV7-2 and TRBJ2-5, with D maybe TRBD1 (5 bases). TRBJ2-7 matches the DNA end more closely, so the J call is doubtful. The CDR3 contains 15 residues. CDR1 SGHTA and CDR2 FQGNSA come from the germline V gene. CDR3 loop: CASSLGVTGPGEQYF. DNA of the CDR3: TGTGCCAGCAGCTTAGGAGTTACAGGCCCCGGCGAGCAGTACTTC.

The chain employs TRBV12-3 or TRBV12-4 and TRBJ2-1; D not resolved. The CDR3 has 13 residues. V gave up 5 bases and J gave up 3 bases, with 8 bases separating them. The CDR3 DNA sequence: TGTGCCAGCAGTCCGAGGAACTACAATGAGCAGTTCTTC. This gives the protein CASSPRNYNEQFF.

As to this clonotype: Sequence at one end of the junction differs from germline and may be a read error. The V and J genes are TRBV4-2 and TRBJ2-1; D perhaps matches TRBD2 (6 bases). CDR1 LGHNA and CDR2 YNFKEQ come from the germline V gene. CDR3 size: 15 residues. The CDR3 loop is CASSQDGGSYDEQFF. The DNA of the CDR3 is TGTGCCAGCAGCCAAGATGGGGGGTCCTACGATGAGCAGTTCTTC.

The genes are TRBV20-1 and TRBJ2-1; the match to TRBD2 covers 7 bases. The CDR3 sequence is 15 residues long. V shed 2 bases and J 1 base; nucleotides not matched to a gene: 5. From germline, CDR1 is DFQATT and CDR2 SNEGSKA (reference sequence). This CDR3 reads CSARPRTSSYNEQFF. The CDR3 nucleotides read TGCAGTGCTAGACCGAGGACTAGTTCCTACAATGAGCAGTTCTTC.

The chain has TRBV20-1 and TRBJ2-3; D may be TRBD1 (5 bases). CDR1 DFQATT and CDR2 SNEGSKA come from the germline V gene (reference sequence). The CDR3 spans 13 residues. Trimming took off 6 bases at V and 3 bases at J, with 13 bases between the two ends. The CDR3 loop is CSAPLGLTDTQYF. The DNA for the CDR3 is TGCAGTGCCCCCTTGGGGCTTACAGATACGCAGTATTTT.

The CDR3 loop is CASRPQGIGTDTQYF. CDR3 nucleotides: TGTGCCAGCAGACCCCAGGGGATTGGGACAGATACGCAGTATTTT. The chain joins TRBV2 to TRBJ2-3; maybe TRBD1 (6 bases). Germline CDR1 is SNHLY and CDR2 is FYNNEI. V lost 6 bases to trimming and J lost 3 bases, with 16 bases between them. This CDR3 contains 15 residues.

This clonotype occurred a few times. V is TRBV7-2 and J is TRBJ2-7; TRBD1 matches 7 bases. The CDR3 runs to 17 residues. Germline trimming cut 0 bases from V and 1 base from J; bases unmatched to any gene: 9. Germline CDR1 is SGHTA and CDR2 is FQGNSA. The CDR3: CASSLALGRGRSYEQYF. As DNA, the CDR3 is TGTGCCAGCAGCTTAGCGCTTGGCAGGGGGAGATCCTACGAGCAGTACTTC.